Listed here are 7 T cell receptor beta chains from one sample, sequenced in a study of tumor-infiltrating lymphocytes in primary liver carcinoma. The study co-extracted DNA and RNA from around 20-30 mg of unsorted bulk tissue. A primer matching the constant region was used to make TCR beta cDNA from around 460 ng of total RNA. Slightly modified ARM-PCR served as the procedure for the TCR beta libraries. These libraries came from three rounds of nested multiplex PCR. It was with TRBV1-TRBV30 forward primers and a C-beta reverse primer that the first two PCR rounds were run, at around 11 cycles each. One entry per CDR3 protein results from TCRdb running MiXCR on the multiplex PCR reads. The table includes approximately 110,000 distinct CDR3 sequences, about 68% detected once. The sequencing sample was made of liver tumor tissue from sampling region 1. Subset reported: tumor region T1, superior pole. The receptors derive from a woman aged 60-75 years with primary liver carcinoma and hepatitis B virus infection.

V and J are TRBV28 and TRBJ2-7; D gene unclear. Trimming cost V 3 bases and J 7 bases, with 7 bases left between them. Germline lookup yields CDR1 MDHEN and CDR2 SYDVKM. The CDR3 has 11 residues. The CDR3 bases are TGTGCCAGCAGTTTCAATCGGGAGCAGTACTTC. As protein: CASSFNREQYF.

This chain joins TRBV4-2 and TRBJ2-7; D remains unclear. Deletions cut 0 bases from V and 3 bases from J, with 12 bases between. The V gene's germline CDR1 is LGHNA and CDR2 YNFKEQ. CDR3 length equals 15 residues. The CDR3 spells CASSQDLGTFYEQYF. CDR3 in DNA: TGTGCCAGCAGCCAAGACCTTGGCACCTTCTACGAGCAGTACTTC.

This clonotype has ten or more counts. J is TRBJ2-2 and V is TRBV6-5; TRBD2 matches at 8 bases. Germline lookup yields CDR1 MNHEY and CDR2 SVGAGI. The trim removed 6 bases at V and 6 bases at J, leaving 12 bases unmatched. The CDR3 length is 16 residues. Here the CDR3 DNA reads TGTGCCAGCAGATTTGGCCTAGCGGGTTCTGCCGGGGAGCTGTTTTTT. Translated: CASRFGLAGSAGELFF.

As concerns this clonotype: A much larger clone differs by one base, so this may be a read error. The chain links TRBV28 to TRBJ2-1, with TRBD2 matching over 7 bases. The germline V gene encodes CDR1 MDHEN and CDR2 SYDVKM. This CDR3 comprises 15 residues. CDR3 bases: TGTGCCAGCAATCTACTAGCGTCCGTCAGCAATAAGCAGTTCTTC. It is translated as CASNLLASVSNKQFF.

At least ten counts were recorded for this clonotype. V and J are TRBV4-2 and TRBJ2-2; 8 bases line up with TRBD2. The V gene's germline CDR1 is LGHNA and CDR2 YNFKEQ. Trimming cost V 5 bases and J 6 bases; bases outside gene matches: 11. The CDR3 is 16 amino acids. The CDR3 DNA follows: TGTGCCAGCAGCTTAGAAAGCGGGAGCCCTCCCGGGGAGCTGTTTTTT. This gives the protein CASSLESGSPPGELFF.

This clonotype came up a few times. The rearrangement uses TRBV5-6 and TRBJ2-7; TRBD2 agrees at 15 bases. Germline CDR1 and CDR2: SGHDT and YYEEEE. V trimming: 4 bases; J trimming: 5 bases; junction bases outside the gene matches: 4. The CDR3 covers 15 residues. As DNA, the CDR3 is TGTGCCAGCAGCGTCGGACTAGCGGGAGGGCACGAGCAGTACTTC. Its translation is CASSVGLAGGHEQYF.

The chain joins TRBV11-2 to TRBJ2-2, with 13 bases fitting TRBD2. Germline V gene sequence: CDR1 SGHAT, CDR2 FQNNGV. With V trimmed by 5 bases and J by 1 base, 7 bases remained unmatched. The CDR3 has 18 amino acids. The CDR3 loop reads CASSTGTSGAMNTGELFF. The CDR3 nucleotides read TGTGCCAGCAGCACCGGGACTAGCGGGGCGATGAACACCGGGGAGCTGTTTTTT.